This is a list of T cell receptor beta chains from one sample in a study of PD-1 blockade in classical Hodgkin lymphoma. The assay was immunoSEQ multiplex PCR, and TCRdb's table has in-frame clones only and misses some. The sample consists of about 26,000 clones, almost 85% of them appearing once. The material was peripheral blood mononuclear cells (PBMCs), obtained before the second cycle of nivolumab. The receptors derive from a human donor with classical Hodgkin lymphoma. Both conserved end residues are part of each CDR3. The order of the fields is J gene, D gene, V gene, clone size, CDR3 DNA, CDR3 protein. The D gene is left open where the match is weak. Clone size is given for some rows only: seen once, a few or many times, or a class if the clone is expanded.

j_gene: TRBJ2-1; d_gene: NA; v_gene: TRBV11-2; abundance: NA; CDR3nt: TGTGCCAGCAGCTTAAACGCACAGGGAAGGGATGAGCAGTTCTTC; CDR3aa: CASSLNAQGRDEQFF
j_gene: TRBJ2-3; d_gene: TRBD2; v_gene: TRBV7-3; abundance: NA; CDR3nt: TGTGCCAGCAGCTTAAACCGCTGGAGCGGGGGATTAGATACGCAGTATTTT; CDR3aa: CASSLNRWSGGLDTQYF
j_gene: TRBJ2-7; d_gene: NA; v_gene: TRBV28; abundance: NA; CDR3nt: NA; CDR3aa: CASSIFGAGSYEQYF
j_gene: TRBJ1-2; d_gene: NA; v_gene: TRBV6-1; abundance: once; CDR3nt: TGTGCCAGCAGTGAAGCGCTTCCCGGACAGATTAACTATGGCTACACCTTC; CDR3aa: CASSEALPGQINYGYTF
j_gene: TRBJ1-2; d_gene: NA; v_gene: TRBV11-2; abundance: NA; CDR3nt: TGTGCCAGCAGCTTAGAACCCGCAGGGATCCTTGGCTACACCTTC; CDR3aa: CASSLEPAGILGYTF
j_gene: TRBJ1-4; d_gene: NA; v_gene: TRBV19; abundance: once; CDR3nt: TGTGCCAGTAGGGCGGCGAGTAATGAAAAACTGTTTTTT; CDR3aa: CASRAASNEKLFF
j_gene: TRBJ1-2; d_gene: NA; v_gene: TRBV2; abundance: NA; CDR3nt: TGTGCCAGCAGCTTTAGGTCTCGAGTGAATTATGGCTACACCTTC; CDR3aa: CASSFRSRVNYGYTF
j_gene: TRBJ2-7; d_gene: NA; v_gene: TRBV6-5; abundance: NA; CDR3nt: TGTGCCAGCAGTTACTCTTGGACAGTCCTCTCCTACGAGCAGTACTTC; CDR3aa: CASSYSWTVLSYEQYF
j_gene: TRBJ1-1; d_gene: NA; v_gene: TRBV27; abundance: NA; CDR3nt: TGTGCCAGCAGTTTATCCAGGACGGTGAACACTGAAGCTTTCTTT; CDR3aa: CASSLSRTVNTEAFF
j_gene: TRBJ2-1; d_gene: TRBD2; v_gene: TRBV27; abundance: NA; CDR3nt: TGTGCCAGCAGTTTAGCGGGGGGGCCCAGAGAGCAGTTCTTC; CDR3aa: CASSLAGGPREQFF
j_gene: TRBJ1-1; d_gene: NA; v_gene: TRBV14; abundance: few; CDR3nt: TGTGCCAGCAGCTATCAGGTGGGAACAACTGAAGCTTTCTTT; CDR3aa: CASSYQVGTTEAFF
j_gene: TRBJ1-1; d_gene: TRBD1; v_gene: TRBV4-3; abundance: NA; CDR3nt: TGCGCCAGCAGCCAGGACAACAGGGGGCGGTTGACTGAAGCTTTCTTT; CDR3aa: CASSQDNRGRLTEAFF
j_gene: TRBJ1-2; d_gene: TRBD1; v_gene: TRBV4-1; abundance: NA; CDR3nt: TGCGCCAGCAGAGGACAGGGGAAAGGCGGCTACACCTTC; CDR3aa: CASRGQGKGGYTF
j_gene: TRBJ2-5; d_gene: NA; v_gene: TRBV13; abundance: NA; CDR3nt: TGTGCCAGCAGCTTAATGGGGGAAGAGACCCAGTACTTC; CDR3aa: CASSLMGEETQYF
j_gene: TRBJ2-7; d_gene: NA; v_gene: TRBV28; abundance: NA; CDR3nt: TGTGCCAGCAGTGAGTCGTCGGGTGAGCAGTACTTC; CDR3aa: CASSESSGEQYF
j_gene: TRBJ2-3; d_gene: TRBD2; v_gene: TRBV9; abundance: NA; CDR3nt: TGTGCCAGCAGCGTAGGGTCGCGGGGGGTCACAGATACGCAGTATTTT; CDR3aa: CASSVGSRGVTDTQYF
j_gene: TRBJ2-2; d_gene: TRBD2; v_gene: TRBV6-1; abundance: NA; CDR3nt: TGTGCCAGCGAACCACCGGGGAGGGGAACCGGGGAGCTGTTTTTT; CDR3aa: CASEPPGRGTGELFF
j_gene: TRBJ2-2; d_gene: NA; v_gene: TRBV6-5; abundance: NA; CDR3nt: TGTGCCACCACACCGACAGTGCGCACCGGGGAGCTGTTTTTT; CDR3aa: CATTPTVRTGELFF
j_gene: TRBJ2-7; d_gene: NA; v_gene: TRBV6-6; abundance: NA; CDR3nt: TGTGCCAGCAGTTACGGCAGGGAGTACGAGCAGTACTTC; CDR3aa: CASSYGREYEQYF
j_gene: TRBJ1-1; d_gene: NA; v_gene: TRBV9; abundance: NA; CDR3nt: TGTGCCAGCAGCGGCGGCACTGAAGCTTTCTTT; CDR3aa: CASSGGTEAFF
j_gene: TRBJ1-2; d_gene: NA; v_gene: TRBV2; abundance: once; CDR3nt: TGTGCCAGCAGTGAAGCGCTAGGGAATGGCTACACCTTC; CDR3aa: CASSEALGNGYTF
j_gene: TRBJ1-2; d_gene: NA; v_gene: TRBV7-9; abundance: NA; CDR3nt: TGTGCCAGCAGCTTATTGGGTGGGAGCGTCTATGGCTACACCTTC; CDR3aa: CASSLLGGSVYGYTF
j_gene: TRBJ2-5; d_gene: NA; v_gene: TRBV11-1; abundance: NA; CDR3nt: TGTGCCAGCAGCCCAGACCCTACGGGGACCCAGTACTTC; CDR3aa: CASSPDPTGTQYF
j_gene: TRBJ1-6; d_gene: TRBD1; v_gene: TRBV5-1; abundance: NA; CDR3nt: TGCGCCAGCAGCCCCGGGACAGAGTATTCACCCCTCCACTTT; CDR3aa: CASSPGTEYSPLHF
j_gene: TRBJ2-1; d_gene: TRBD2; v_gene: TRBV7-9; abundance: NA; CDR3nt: TGTGCCAGCAGCTCCTCCGGGACTAGTAGGAATGAGCAGTTCTTC; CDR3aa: CASSSSGTSRNEQFF
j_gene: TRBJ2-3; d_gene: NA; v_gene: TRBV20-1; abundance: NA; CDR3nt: TGCAGTGCGGTGGACACCGGCAATCTCTATTTT; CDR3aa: CSAVDTGNLYF
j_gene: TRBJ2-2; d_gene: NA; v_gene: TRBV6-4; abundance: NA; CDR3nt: TGTGCCAGCAGTGCAGGGGACACCGGGGAGCTGTTTTTT; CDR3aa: CASSAGDTGELFF
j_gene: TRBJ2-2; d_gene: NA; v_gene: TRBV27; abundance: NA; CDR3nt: TGTGCCAGCAGTACATACACCGGGGAGCTGTTTTTT; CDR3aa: CASSTYTGELFF
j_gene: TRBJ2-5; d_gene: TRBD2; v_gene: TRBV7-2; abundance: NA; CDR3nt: TGTGCCAGCAGCTTAGCGGGGGCTAGCGGGGAGACCCAGTACTTC; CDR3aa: CASSLAGASGETQYF
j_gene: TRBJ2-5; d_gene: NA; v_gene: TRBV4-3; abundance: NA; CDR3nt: TGCGCCAGCAGCCAAGTGAGGGCCGCGACGGAGACCCAGTACTTC; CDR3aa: CASSQVRAATETQYF
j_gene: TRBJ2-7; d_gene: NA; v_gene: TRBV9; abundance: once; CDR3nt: TGTGCCAGCAGCGTCGGGGACAACTACGAGCAGTACTTC; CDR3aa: CASSVGDNYEQYF
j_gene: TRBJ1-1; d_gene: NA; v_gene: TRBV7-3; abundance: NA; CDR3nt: TGTGCCAGCAGCTCGGGCCTGCTGGGGAACACTGAAGCTTTCTTT; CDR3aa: CASSSGLLGNTEAFF
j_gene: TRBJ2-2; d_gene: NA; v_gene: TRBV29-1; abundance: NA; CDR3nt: TGCAGCGTTAAAGGGGGGCGTATCGGGGAGCTGTTTTTT; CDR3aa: CSVKGGRIGELFF
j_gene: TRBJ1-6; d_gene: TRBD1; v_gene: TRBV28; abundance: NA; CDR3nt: TGTGCCAGTTCGGACAGGGTCAATTCACCCCTCCACTTT; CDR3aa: CASSDRVNSPLHF
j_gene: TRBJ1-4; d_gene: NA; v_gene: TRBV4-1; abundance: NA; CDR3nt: TGCGCCAGCAGCCAAGTAGGAGACAGCTGGGGAGAAAAACTGTTTTTT; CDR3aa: CASSQVGDSWGEKLFF
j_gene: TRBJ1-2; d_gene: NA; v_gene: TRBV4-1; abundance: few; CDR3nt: TGCGCCAGCAGCCGACCGGACGTAAACTATGGCTACACCTTC; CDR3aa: CASSRPDVNYGYTF
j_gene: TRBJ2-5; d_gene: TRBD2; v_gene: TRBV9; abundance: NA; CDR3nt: TGTGCCAGCAGCGTAGGCGGACTAGCGGGGACGGTATACCAAGAGACCCAGTACTTC; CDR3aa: CASSVGGLAGTVYQETQYF
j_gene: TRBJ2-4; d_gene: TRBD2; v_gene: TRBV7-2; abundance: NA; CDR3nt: TGTGCCAGCAGCGTCAGCGGGGGGGTCATTCAGTACTTC; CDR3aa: CASSVSGGVIQYF
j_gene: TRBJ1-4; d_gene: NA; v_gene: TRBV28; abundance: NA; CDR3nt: TGTGCCAGCAGCACCCCTTTGGGGGCGGTGGAAAAACTGTTTTTT; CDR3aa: CASSTPLGAVEKLFF
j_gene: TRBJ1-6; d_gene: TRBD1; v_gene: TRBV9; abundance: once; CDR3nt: TGTGCCAGCAGCGTCTCCACCGGGACAGACAGCTCCTATAATTCACCCCTCCACTTT; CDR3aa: CASSVSTGTDSSYNSPLHF
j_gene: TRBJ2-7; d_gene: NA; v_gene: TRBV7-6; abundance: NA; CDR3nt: TGTGCCAGCAGCTCTGGCGTTCTAGGGTCCTACGAGCAGTACTTC; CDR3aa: CASSSGVLGSYEQYF